This T cell receptor beta chain was captured in a study of PD-L1 blockade in urothelial cancer. Study summary: Every 3 weeks, patients received intravenous atezolizumab 1,200 mg, beginning 2014. Patients arrived having already received 0 to 3 prior chemotherapy regimens. It was at 3 weeks (second dose) and 6 weeks after treatment start that blood was analyzed.

Every PCR received spiked-in synthetic TCR analog templates. Profiled with immunoSEQ multiplex PCR; TCRdb holds only in-frame clones, not every one. The sample consists of tens of thousands of clones, 75% to 85% of them appearing once. Time point: pretreatment peripheral blood. Sequences were derived from PBMCs, sampled around atezolizumab (anti-PD-L1) treatment. This clonotype was sampled from a man aged 70-80 years with urothelial cancer.

The CDR3 region is CSVRDTPRETQYF. The DNA for the CDR3 is TGCAGCGTTCGGGACACTCCACGAGAGACCCAGTACTTC. J is TRBJ2-5 and V is TRBV29-1, with D possibly matching TRBD1 (6 bases). In germline, CDR1 is SQVTM, CDR2 ANQGSEA. The V and J ends lost 5 bases and 4 bases respectively, with 14 bases between them. The CDR3 contains 13 residues.